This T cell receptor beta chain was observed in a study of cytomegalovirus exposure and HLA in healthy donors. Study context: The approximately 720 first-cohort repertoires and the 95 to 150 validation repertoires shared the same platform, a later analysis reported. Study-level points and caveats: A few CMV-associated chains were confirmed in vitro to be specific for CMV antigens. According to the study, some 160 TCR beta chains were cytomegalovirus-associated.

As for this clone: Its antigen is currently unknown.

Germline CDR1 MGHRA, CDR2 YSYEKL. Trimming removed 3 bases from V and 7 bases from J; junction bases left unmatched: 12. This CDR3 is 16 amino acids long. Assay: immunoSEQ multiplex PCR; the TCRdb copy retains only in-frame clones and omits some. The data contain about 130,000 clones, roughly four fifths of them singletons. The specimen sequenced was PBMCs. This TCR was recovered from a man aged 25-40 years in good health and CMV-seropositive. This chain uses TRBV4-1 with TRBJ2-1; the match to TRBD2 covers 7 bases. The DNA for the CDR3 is TGCGCCAGCAGCCAGCTAGCGGCTCCCTCGGGGAATGAGCAGTTCTTC. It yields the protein CASSQLAAPSGNEQFF.